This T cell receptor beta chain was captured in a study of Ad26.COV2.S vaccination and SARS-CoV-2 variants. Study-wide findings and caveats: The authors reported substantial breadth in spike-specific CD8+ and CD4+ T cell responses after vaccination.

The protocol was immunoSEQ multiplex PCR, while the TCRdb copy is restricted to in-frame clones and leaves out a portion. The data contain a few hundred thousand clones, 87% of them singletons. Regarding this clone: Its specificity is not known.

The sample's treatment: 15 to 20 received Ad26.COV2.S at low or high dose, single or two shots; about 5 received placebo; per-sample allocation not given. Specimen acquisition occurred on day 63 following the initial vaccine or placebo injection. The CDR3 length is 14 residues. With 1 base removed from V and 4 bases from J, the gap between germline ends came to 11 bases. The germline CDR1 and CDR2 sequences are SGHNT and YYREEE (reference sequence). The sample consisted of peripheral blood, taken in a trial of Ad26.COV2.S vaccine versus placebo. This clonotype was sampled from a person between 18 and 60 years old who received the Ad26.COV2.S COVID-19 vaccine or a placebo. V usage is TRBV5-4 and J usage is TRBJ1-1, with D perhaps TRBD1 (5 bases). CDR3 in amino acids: CASSLYGGGTEAFF. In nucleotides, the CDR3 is TGTGCCAGCAGCTTGTATGGGGGTGGCACTGAAGCTTTCTTT.